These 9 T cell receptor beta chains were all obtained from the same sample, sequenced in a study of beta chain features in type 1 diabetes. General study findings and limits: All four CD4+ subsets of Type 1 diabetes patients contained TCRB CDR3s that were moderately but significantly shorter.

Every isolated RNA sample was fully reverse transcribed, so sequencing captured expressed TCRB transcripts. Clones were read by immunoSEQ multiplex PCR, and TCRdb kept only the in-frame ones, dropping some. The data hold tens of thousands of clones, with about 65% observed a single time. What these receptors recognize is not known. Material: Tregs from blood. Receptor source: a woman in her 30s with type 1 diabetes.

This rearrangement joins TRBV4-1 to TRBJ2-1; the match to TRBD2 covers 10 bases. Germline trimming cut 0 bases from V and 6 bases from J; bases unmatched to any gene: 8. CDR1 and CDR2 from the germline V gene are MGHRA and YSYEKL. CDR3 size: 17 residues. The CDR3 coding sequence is TGCGCCAGCAGCCAAGAAGGTCTAGCGGGAGTATTCAATGAGCAGTTCTTC. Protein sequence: CASSQEGLAGVFNEQFF.

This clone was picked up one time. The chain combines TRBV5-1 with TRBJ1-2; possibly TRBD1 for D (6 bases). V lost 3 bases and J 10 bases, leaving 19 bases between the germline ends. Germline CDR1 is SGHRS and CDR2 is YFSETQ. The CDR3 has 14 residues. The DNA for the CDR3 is TGCGCCAGCAGCTGGGGGGGCAGGGGAGCCTTCTACACCTTC. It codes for CASSWGGRGAFYTF.

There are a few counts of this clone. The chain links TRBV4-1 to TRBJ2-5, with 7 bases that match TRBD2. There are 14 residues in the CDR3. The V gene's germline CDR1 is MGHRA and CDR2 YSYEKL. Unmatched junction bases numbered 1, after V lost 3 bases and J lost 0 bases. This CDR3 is CASSQGGYQETQYF. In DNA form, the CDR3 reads TGCGCCAGCAGCCAGGGGGGGTACCAAGAGACCCAGTACTTC.

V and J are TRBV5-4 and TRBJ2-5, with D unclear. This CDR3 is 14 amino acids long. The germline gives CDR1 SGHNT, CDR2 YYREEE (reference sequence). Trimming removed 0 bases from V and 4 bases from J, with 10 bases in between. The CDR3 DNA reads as TGTGCCAGCAGCTTGGCCGGGTTAGGAGAGACCCAGTACTTC. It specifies CASSLAGLGETQYF. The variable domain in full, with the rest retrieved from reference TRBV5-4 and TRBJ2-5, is ETGVTQSPTHLIKTRGQQVTLRCSSQSGHNTVSWYQQALGQGPQFIFQYYREEENGRGNFPPRFSGLQFPNYSSELNVNALELDDSALYLCASSLAGLGETQYFGPGTRLLVL.

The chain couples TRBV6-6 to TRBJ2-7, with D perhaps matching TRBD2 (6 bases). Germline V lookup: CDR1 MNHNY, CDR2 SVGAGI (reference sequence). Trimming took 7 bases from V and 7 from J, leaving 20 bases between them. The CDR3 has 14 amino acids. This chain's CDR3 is CASTLGGAAGEQYF. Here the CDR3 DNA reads TGTGCCAGCACCCTTGGAGGGGCCGCTGGGGAGCAGTACTTC.

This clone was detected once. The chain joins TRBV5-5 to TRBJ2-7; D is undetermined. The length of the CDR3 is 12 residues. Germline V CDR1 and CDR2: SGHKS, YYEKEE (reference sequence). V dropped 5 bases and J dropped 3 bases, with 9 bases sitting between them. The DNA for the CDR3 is TGTGCCAGCAGTTCAGGATTCTACGAGCAGTACTTC. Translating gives CASSSGFYEQYF. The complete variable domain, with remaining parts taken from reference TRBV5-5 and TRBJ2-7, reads DAGVTQSPTHLIKTRGQQVTLRCSPISGHKSVSWYQQVLGQGPQFIFQYYEKEERGRGNFPDRFSARQFPNYSSELNVNALLLGDSALYLCASSSGFYEQYFGPGTRLTVT.

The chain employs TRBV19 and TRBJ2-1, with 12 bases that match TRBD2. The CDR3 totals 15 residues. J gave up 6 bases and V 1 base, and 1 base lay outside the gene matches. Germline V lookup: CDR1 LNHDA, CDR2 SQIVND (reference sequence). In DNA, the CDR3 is TGTGCCAGTAGTATAGGACTAGCGGGAGTCAATGAGCAGTTCTTC. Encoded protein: CASSIGLAGVNEQFF.

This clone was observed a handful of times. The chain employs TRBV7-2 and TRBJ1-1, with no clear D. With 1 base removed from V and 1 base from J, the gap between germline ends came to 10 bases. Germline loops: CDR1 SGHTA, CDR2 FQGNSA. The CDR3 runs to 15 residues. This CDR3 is CASSLGGQPNTEAFF. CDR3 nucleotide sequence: TGTGCCAGCAGCTTAGGAGGGCAGCCGAACACTGAAGCTTTCTTT.

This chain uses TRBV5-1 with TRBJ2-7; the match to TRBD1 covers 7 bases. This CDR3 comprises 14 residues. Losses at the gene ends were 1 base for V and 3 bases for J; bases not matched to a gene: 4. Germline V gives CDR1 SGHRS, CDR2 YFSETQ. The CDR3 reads CASSLMNRGYEQYF. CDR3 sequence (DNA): TGCGCCAGCAGCTTGATGAACAGGGGCTACGAGCAGTACTTC.